This T cell receptor (beta chain) was retrieved from a study of identifying expanded T cells in peripheral blood (dated by TCRdb to between 2018 and 2021). Background for the entire study: Four technical replicates, made by sequencing separate aliquots from the same pool of genomic DNA, were compared pairwise. Summary of the overall study and its limitations: Both the number of clones called differentially abundant and the false-positive rate were significantly reduced by the beta-binomial model across all healthy-donor time intervals. The authors expected that biological variance in healthy repertoires might rise further over much longer intervals, such as months to years. About 1.1 differentially abundant clones were flagged by the binomial model between technical replicates, whereas about 17 and 20 were flagged over around two weeks and four weeks, respectively. Variance in clone template counts between approximately 2-week samples significantly increased with total template count across all healthy donors.

During the collection period, no immune events, such as infections, were documented for the healthy donors. Blood repertoires from healthy donors were used as a training cohort for calibrating time-dependent variance in a beta-binomial model of differential abundance of T-cell clones. The training cohort comprised roughly ten healthy donors, 3 female and 7 male. The donors were between roughly 25 and 70 years old, with an average age of about 47 years. Whole blood, obtained from a commercial supplier, was collected from each healthy donor at three time points spaced about 2 weeks apart. Genomic DNA was extracted from unsorted whole blood for immunosequencing. With respect to this clone: What this receptor recognizes is not known. Nothing much larger sits one base from this clone, and base qualities are not available.

The cysteine opens and the phenylalanine closes a CDR3 of 15 amino acids. The entry retains the CDR3 DNA only, 45 bases that are in frame from base 1. Relative to germline, V is 5 bases shorter and J is 1 base shorter, with 12 bases between their ends. Per the germline V gene, KGHSH is the CDR1 and LQKENI is the CDR2. TCRbeta CDR3 regions were profiled by bias-controlled multiplex PCR amplification of genomic DNA with the immunoSEQ Assay. As for the authors' bioinformatics: The absolute abundance of each unique TCRbeta CDR3 region was quantified after sequences were collapsed and filtered. Two models were used to test differential abundance: a binomial model (Fisher-equivalent) and a beta-binomial model that adds time-dependent variance fitted from healthy donors. Clones with fewer than 5 combined templates were removed, and a clone was called differentially abundant if the clone's Benjamini-Hochberg FDR was below 0.01. In the beta-binomial model, variance was expressed as a function of the total template count across the two samples, in the form v = (b*log(k)+a)^2. This immuneACCESS table, as held by TCRdb, lists in-frame sequences with V and J called but not all clones. Of the missing ones, under half trace to an unresolved V gene in checked studies; the others have no known cause. V, J and clone size are taken as reported in that table, and D and trimming were inferred from the DNA itself. The sample table contains 85,000 to 100,000 clones; only one count was recorded for approximately 88% of them. Approximately 4% of the sample is held by the ten biggest clonotypes.

The specimen sequenced was blood. The receptor was isolated from a person between 18 and 75 years old in good health. The rearrangement joined TRBV18 to TRBJ2-1; the D region possibly corresponds to TRBD2 (6 bases align). The CDR3 protein is CASSLAGRSYNEQFF. DNA sequence: TGTGCCAGCTCATTGGCAGGGAGGTCCTACAATGAGCAGTTCTTC.